This TCR beta chain was recorded in a study of cytomegalovirus exposure and HLA in healthy donors. General study results and limits: Previous analysis showed most TCR beta V segments were productive about 87% or about 30% of the time. Analysis performed later showed TCR beta chains linked to HLA being more clonally expanded than equally common others.

This PCR relied on a set of 60 Vbeta primers and 13 Jbeta primers. Per the authors' pipeline: Per a later analysis, the number of unique TCR beta chains was 75 million to 90 million, of which 9 million to 14 million were shared. Sequenced by immunoSEQ multiplex PCR; TCRdb stores in-frame clones only, minus some. That table supplies the V and J calls and clone size; D and trimming were determined from the DNA. The sample includes 150,000 to 200,000 clones. The CDR3 has 17 residues. With 6 bases removed from V and 0 bases from J, the gap between germline ends came to 15 bases. This cohort consisted of healthy bone marrow donors. To note about this clone: Its antigen is unidentified.

Sequenced material: PBMCs. This sequence originates from a young man in good health and CMV-seronegative. The rearrangement joins TRBV6-7 to TRBJ1-6, with a weak D call TRBD1 (6 bases). TRBV6-7 is designated an ORF whose function remains uncertain. This CDR3 reads CASSPGTTYSYNSPLHF. The CDR3 bases are TGTGCCAGCAGCCCCGGGACAACTTACTCCTATAATTCACCCCTCCACTTT.